These T cell receptor beta chains were read from a single sample in a study of blood T cell repertoires in COVID-19. This table comes from immunoSEQ multiplex PCR, and its TCRdb copy is limited to in-frame clones, with some not included. The sample shows a few hundred thousand clones, more than 75% of them seen only once. The specimen sequenced was PBMCs or T cells enriched from blood (not recorded which). Source of these receptors: a woman in her 30s who had recovered from COVID-19. The CDR3 runs from the conserved cysteine through the conserved F or W. The order of the fields is V gene, clone size, J gene, D gene, CDR3 protein, CDR3 DNA. A D gene is named only where the DNA matches it firmly. The size field is filled for only some rows; it gives once, few, many or a size class.

TRBV7-2,-,TRBJ2-7,TRBD1,CASSINRGLREQYF,TGTGCCAGCAGCATCAACAGGGGGCTCAGGGAGCAGTACTTC
TRBV5-1,-,TRBJ2-2,-,CASSLGMGQPKGGTGELFF,TGCGCCAGCAGCTTGGGCATGGGACAGCCCAAGGGGGGCACCGGGGAGCTGTTTTTT
TRBV7-2,once,TRBJ1-1,-,CASSLWAGANTEAFF,TGTGCCAGCAGCTTATGGGCAGGGGCCAACACTGAAGCTTTCTTT
TRBV7-2,-,TRBJ2-7,TRBD1,CASIEGPGQGSYEQYF,TGTGCCAGCATCGAAGGTCCGGGACAGGGCTCCTACGAGCAGTACTTC
TRBV7-9,-,TRBJ1-4,-,CASERGSEKLFF,TGTGCCAGCGAAAGGGGGAGTGAAAAACTGTTTTTT
TRBV7-9,-,TRBJ1-1,-,CASSPLTGSTEAFF,TGTGCCAGCAGCCCCTTAACAGGGTCCACTGAAGCTTTCTTT
TRBV28,once,TRBJ1-2,-,CASSRQGISTNYGYTF,TGTGCCAGCAGCCGGCAGGGGATATCCACAAACTATGGCTACACCTTC
TRBV10-3,-,TRBJ1-1,TRBD1,CAIRTGTGGYTEAFF,TGTGCCATCAGGACCGGGACAGGGGGCTACACTGAAGCTTTCTTT
TRBV9,-,TRBJ2-3,-,CASSVDPSGGILTDTQYF,TGTGCCAGCAGCGTAGATCCCAGTGGGGGGATCCTCACAGATACGCAGTATTTT
TRBV5-4,-,TRBJ2-5,TRBD2,CASRAGTSGGADPTQYF,TGTGCCAGCAGGGCCGGGACTAGCGGGGGGGCTGATCCGACCCAGTACTTC
TRBV18,-,TRBJ1-4,-,CASSPSGPSEKLFF,TGTGCCAGCTCACCATCAGGGCCCAGTGAAAAACTGTTTTTT
TRBV5-1,-,TRBJ1-3,-,CASSSGTGNTIYF,TGCGCCAGCAGCTCGGGGACTGGAAACACCATATATTTT
TRBV29-1,-,TRBJ2-5,TRBD1,CSRGDSQETQYF,TGCAGCCGAGGGGACAGCCAAGAGACCCAGTACTTC
TRBV3-1/TRBV3-2,-,TRBJ2-3,-,CASSKGWADTQYF,TGTGCCAGCAGCAAGGGGTGGGCAGATACGCAGTATTTT
TRBV5-5,once,TRBJ1-3,-,CASSLGQPGSGNTIYF,TGTGCCAGCAGCTTGGGACAGCCAGGCTCTGGAAACACCATATATTTT
TRBV2,few,TRBJ2-5,TRBD2,CASISGLAEQQYF,TGTGCCAGCATCTCGGGACTAGCGGAGCAACAGTACTTC
TRBV10-1,-,TRBJ2-2,-,CASSEEGPGELFF,TGCGCCAGCAGTGAGGAGGGTCCCGGGGAGCTGTTTTTT
TRBV7-9,-,TRBJ2-1,-,CASQGSDNEQFF,TGTGCCAGCCAGGGGTCAGACAATGAGCAGTTCTTC